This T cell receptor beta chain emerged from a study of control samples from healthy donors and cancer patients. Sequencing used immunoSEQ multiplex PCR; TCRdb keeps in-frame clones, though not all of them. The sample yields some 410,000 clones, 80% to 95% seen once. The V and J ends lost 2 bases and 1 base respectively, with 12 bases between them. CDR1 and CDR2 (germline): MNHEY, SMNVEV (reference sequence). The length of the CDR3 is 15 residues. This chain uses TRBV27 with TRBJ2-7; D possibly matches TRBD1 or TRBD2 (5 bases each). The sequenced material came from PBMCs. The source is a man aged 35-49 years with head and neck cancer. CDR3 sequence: CASSLGSGTSYEQYF. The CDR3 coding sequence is TGTGCCAGCAGTTTAGGTTCAGGGACGTCCTACGAGCAGTACTTC.